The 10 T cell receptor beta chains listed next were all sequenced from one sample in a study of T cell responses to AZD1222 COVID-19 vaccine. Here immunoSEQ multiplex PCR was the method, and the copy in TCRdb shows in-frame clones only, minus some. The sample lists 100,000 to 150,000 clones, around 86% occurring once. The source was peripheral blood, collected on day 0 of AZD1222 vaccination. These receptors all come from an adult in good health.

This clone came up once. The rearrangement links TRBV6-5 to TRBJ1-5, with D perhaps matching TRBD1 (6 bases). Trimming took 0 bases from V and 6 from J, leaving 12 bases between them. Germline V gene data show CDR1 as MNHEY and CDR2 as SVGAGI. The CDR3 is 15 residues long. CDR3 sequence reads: CASSYSEQGIQPQHF. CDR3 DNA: TGTGCCAGCAGTTACTCGGAACAGGGTATTCAGCCCCAGCATTTT.

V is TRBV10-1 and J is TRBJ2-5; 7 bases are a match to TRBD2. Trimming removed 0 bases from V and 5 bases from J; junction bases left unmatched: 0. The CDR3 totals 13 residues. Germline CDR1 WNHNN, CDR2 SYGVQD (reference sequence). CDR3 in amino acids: CASSESGGETQYF. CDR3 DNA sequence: TGCGCCAGCAGTGAGTCGGGGGGGGAGACCCAGTACTTC.

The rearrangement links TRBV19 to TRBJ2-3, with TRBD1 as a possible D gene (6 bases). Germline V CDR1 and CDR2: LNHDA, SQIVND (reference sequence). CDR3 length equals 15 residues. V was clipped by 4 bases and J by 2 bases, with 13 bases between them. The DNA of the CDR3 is TGTGCCAGTAGTAGCGGACAGCTGAACACAGATACGCAGTATTTT. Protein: CASSSGQLNTDTQYF.

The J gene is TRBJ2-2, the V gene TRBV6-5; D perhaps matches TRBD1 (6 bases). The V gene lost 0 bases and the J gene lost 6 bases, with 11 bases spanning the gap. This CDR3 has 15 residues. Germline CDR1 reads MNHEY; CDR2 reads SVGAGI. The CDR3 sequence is CASSYSGGAPGELFF. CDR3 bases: TGTGCCAGCAGTTACTCAGGGGGTGCTCCCGGGGAGCTGTTTTTT.

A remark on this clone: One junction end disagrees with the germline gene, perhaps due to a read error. CDR3 protein: CASSPGNGCTF. The CDR3 DNA reads as TGTGCCAGCTCCCCGGGGAATGGCTGCACCTTC. The rearrangement uses TRBV18 and TRBJ1-2; no firm D call. Germline V gene lookup returns CDR1 KGHSH and CDR2 LQKENI. This CDR3 is built from 11 residues.

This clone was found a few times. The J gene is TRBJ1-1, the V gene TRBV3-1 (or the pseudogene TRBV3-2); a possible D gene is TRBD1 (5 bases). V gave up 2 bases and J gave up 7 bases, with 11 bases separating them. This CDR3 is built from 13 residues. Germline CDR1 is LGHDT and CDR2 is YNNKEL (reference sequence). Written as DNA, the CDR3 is TGTGCCAGCAGCCAATCCCGGGGACTTGAAGCTTTCTTT. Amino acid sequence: CASSQSRGLEAFF.

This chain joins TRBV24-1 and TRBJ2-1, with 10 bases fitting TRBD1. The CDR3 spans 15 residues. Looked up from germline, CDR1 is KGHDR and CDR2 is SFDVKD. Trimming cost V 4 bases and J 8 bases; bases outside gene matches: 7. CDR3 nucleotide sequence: TGTGCCACCAGTGAGACAGGGGGCGATAGGGATGAGCAGTTCTTC. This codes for CATSETGGDRDEQFF.

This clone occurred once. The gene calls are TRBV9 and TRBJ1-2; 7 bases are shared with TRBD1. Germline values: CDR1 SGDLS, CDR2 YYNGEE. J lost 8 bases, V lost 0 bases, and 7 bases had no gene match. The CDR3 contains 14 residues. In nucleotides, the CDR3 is TGTGCCAGCAGCGTAGAGGGGGCGCAGGTGGGCTACACCTTC. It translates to CASSVEGAQVGYTF.

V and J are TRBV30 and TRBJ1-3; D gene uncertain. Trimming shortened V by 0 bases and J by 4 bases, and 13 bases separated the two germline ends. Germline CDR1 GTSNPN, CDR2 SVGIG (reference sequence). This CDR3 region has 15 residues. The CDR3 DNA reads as TGTGCCTGGAGTGTGTCCCTGAAGAAAGGAAACACCATATATTTT. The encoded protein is CAWSVSLKKGNTIYF.

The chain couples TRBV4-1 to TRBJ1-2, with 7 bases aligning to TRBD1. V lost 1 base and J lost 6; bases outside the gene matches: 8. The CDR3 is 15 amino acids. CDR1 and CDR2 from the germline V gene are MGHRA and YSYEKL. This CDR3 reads CASSQGDRDGNGYTF. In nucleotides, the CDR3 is TGCGCCAGCAGCCAAGGCGACAGGGACGGGAATGGCTACACCTTC.